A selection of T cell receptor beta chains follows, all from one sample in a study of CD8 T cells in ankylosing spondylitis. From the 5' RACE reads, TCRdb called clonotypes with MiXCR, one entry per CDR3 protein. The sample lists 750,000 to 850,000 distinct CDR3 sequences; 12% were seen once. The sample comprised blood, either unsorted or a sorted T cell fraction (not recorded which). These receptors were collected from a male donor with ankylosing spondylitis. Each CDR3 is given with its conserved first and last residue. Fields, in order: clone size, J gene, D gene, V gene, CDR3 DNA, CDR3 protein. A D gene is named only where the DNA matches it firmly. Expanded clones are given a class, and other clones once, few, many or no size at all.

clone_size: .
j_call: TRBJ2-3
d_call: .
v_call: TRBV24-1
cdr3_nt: TGTGCCACCAGTGACCGACGTTCGGCTGGAGATACGCAGTATTTT
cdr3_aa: CATSDRRSAGDTQYF

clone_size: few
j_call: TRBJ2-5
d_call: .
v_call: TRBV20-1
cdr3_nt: TGCAGTGCCATGGGACGCCAAGAGACCCAGTACTTC
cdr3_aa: CSAMGRQETQYF

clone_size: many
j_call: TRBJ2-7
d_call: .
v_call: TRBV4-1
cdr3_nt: TGCGCCAGCAGCCAGAGGGTTTCTATGAGCTCCTACGAGCAGTACTTC
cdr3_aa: CASSQRVSMSSYEQYF

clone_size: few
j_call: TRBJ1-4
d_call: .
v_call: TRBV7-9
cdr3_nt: TGTGCCAGCAGCTTGTTTCTCGCAGGAGGGGAAAAACTGTTTTTT
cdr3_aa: CASSLFLAGGEKLFF

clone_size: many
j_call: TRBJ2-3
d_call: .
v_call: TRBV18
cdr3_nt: TGTGCCAGCTCACCACCCTCGTCGGATACGCAGTATTTT
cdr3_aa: CASSPPSSDTQYF

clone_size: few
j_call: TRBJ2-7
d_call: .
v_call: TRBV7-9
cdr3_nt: TGTGCCAGCAGCTTAGTTCTGACCCATCATAGGTACGAGCAGTACTTC
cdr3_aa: CASSLVLTHHRYEQYF

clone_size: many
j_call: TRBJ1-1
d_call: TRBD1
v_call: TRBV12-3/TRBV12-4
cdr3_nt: TGTGCCAGCAGTTTACCGGACAGGGTCGCTTTCTTT
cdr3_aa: CASSLPDRVAFF

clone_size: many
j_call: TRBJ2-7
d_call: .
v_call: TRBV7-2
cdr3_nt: TGTGCCAGCAGCCGCTCGGGACTGCTCTACGAGCAGTACTTC
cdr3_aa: CASSRSGLLYEQYF

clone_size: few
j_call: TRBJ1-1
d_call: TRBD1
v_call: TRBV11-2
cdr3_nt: TGTGCCAGCAGCTTACAGGACAGGGGGCTAGGTTGGATGGGCACTGAAGCTTTCTTT
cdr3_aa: CASSLQDRGLGWMGTEAFF

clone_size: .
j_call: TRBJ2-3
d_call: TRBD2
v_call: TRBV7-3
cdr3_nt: TGTGCCAGCAGCTCACAAGCGGGAGGTGAAGATACGCAGTATTTT
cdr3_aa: CASSSQAGGEDTQYF

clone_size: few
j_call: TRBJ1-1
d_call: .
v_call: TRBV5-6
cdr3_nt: TGTGCCAGCAGCTTGGTTGGGGGGAATGAAGCTTTCTTT
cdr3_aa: CASSLVGGNEAFF

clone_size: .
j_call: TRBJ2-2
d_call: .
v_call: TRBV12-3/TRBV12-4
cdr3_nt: TGTGCCAGCAGACTATCGTTGGGGGACGGGGAGCTGTTTTTT
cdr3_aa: CASRLSLGDGELFF

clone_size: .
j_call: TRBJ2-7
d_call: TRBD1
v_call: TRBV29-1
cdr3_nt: TGCAGCGTGGCTGGACAGGGGCCCTACGAGCAGTACTTC
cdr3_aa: CSVAGQGPYEQYF

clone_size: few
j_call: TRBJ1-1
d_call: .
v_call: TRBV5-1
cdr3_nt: TGCGCCAGCATCGGGCCCTCGAACACTGAAGCTTTCTTT
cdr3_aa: CASIGPSNTEAFF

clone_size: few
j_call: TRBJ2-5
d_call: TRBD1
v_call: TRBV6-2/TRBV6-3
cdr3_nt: TGTGCCAGCAGTTACCCGTTCTGGACAGGGGACCGGGAGACCCAGTACTTC
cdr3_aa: CASSYPFWTGDRETQYF

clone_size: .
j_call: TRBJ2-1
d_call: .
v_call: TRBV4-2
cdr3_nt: TGTGCCAGCAGCCCCAACCGGGGGCACAATGAGCAGTTCTTC
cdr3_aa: CASSPNRGHNEQFF

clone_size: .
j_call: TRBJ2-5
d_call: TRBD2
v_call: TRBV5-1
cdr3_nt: TGCGCCAGCAGCTTTAGCGGGAACTACCAAGAGACCCAGTACTTC
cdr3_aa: CASSFSGNYQETQYF

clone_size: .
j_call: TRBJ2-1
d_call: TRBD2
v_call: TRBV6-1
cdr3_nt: TGTGCCAGCAGCGGGGAGGGCGGGAGTAGGAATGAGCAGTTCTTC
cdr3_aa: CASSGEGGSRNEQFF

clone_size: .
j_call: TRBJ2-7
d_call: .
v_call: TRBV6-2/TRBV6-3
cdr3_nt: TGTGCCAGCAGTTACCATGACAGGACCTGGACGTACGAGCAGTACTTC
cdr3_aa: CASSYHDRTWTYEQYF

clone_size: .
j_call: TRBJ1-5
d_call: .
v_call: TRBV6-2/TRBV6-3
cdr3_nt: TGTGCCAGCAGGGACAGTGGGGATGTGCCCCAGCATTTT
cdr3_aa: CASRDSGDVPQHF

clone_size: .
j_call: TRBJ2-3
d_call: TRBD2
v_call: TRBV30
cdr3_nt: TGTGCCTGGAGGGGACTAGCGGGATTTACAGATACGCAGTATTTT
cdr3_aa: CAWRGLAGFTDTQYF

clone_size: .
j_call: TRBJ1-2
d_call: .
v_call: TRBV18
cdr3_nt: TGTGCCAGCTCACCTATTGATAACTATGGCTACACCTTC
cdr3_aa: CASSPIDNYGYTF

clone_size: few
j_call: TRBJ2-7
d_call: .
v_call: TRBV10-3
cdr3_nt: TGTGCCATCAGCGCCGGGACCGACTACGAGCAGTACTTC
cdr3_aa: CAISAGTDYEQYF